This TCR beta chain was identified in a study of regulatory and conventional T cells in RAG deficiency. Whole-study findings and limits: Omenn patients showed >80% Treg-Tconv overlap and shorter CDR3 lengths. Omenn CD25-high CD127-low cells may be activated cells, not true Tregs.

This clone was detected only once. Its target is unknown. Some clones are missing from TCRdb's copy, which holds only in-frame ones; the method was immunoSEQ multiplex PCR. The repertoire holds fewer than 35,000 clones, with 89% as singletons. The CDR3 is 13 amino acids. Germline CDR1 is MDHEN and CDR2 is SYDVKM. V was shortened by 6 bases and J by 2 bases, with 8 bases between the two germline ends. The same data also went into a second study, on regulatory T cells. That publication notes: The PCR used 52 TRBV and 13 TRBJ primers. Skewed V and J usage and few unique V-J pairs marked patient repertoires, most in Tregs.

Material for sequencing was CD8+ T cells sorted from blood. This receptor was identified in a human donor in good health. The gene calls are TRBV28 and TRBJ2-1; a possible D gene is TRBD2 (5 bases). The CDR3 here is CASRGGAYNEQFF. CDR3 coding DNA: TGTGCCAGCAGAGGAGGAGCCTACAATGAGCAGTTCTTC.